This record concerns one T cell receptor (beta chain) sequence. The assay was immunoSEQ multiplex PCR, and TCRdb's table has in-frame clones only and misses some. The table records roughly 11,000 clones, 71% of them present only once. This sample was included in a study of T cells after somatic rescue of genetic block. With 0 bases removed from V and 3 bases from J, the gap between germline ends came to 7 bases. Germline assignment: CDR1 MDHEN and CDR2 SYDVKM. This CDR3 region has 14 residues. The receptor comes from a boy younger than 18. The V gene is TRBV28, the J gene TRBJ2-3; possible D gene TRBD1, 5 bases. Input material: peripheral blood mononuclear cells (PBMCs). The CDR3 protein is CASSLWGRTDTQYF. The CDR3, as DNA: TGTGCCAGCAGTTTATGGGGGCGGACAGATACGCAGTATTTT.